A selection of T cell receptor beta chains follows, all from one sample in a study of T-cell memory formation after mild COVID-19. TCRdb re-called the 5' RACE reads through MiXCR, storing one row per CDR3 protein. The table shows around 300,000 distinct CDR3 sequences, with approximately 13% occurring only once. Sequenced: PBMCs or a T cell subset sorted from them (not recorded which). These receptors all stem from a man between 18 and 29 years old who had mild COVID-19 (a few samples of this study predate the infection). Cell type and time point are not known. The CDR3 runs from the conserved cysteine through the conserved F or W. The order of the fields is D gene, J gene, V gene, clone size, CDR3 protein, CDR3 DNA. The D gene is left open where the match is weak. Size tells how often a clone was seen (once, few, many) or the class of an expanded clone, and some rows leave it out.

TRBD1,TRBJ1-2,TRBV12-3/TRBV12-4,.,CASSRDRSRDTF,TGTGCCAGCAGTCGGGACAGGAGCCGGGACACCTTC
TRBD1,TRBJ1-2,TRBV10-3,few,CASDKGQGHGYTF,TGTGCCAGCGATAAGGGACAGGGACATGGCTACACCTTC
.,TRBJ2-1,TRBV6-5,few,CASRSSGGSNEQFF,TGTGCCAGCAGATCCTCTGGGGGGTCCAATGAGCAGTTCTTC
TRBD2,TRBJ2-7,TRBV5-4,few,CASSSAPGLAGGPYEQYF,TGTGCCAGCAGCTCTGCCCCGGGACTAGCGGGGGGGCCCTACGAGCAGTACTTC
.,TRBJ2-2,TRBV3-1,few,CASSHTGTDTGELFF,TGTGCCAGCAGCCACACCGGGACCGACACCGGGGAGCTGTTTTTT
.,TRBJ2-6,TRBV5-1,.,CASSLVGGFPPSGANVLTF,TGCGCCAGCAGCTTGGTGGGCGGGTTCCCGCCCTCTGGGGCCAACGTCCTGACTTTC
.,TRBJ2-7,TRBV28,many,CASSLGAAGIDEQYF,TGTGCCAGCAGTCTTGGGGCGGCAGGGATCGACGAGCAGTACTTC
.,TRBJ2-1,TRBV7-9,.,CASSLERHLVGSNEQFF,TGTGCCAGCAGCTTAGAACGTCATCTCGTGGGGTCCAATGAGCAGTTCTTC
TRBD1,TRBJ1-1,TRBV7-9,.,CASSLGWDRAVTEAFF,TGTGCCAGCAGCTTAGGGTGGGACAGGGCGGTCACTGAAGCTTTCTTT
TRBD1,TRBJ2-7,TRBV7-9,.,CASSLNRGEYEQYF,TGTGCCAGCAGCTTAAACAGGGGGGAATACGAGCAGTACTTC
.,TRBJ1-1,TRBV18,few,CASSPRVGTEAFF,TGTGCCAGCTCACCACGGGTGGGCACTGAAGCTTTCTTT
.,TRBJ2-3,TRBV7-9,many,CASSLRSASATDTQYF,TGTGCCAGCAGCTTAAGATCGGCTAGTGCCACAGATACGCAGTATTTT
TRBD1,TRBJ1-2,TRBV20-1,few,CSVAGQGYTF,TGCAGTGTAGCGGGACAGGGGTACACCTTC
TRBD2,TRBJ2-1,TRBV20-1,.,CSASGSGSIYEQFF,TGCAGTGCTAGTGGTAGCGGGAGTATCTATGAGCAGTTCTTC
.,TRBJ2-3,TRBV4-1,many,CASSQEGTSTDTQYF,TGCGCCAGCAGCCAGGAAGGGACTAGCACAGATACGCAGTATTTT
TRBD1,TRBJ2-5,TRBV20-1,many,CSAPGGQGVRETQYF,TGCAGTGCCCCGGGCGGACAGGGAGTCCGCGAGACCCAGTACTTC
TRBD1,TRBJ1-6,TRBV7-2,few,CASSLMAGGVYSPLHF,TGTGCCAGCAGCTTAATGGCAGGGGGCGTTTATTCACCCCTCCACTTT
.,TRBJ2-1,TRBV19,many,CASSIFRNEQFF,TGTGCCAGTAGTATATTTAGGAATGAGCAGTTCTTC
.,TRBJ1-3,TRBV6-2/TRBV6-3,.,CASSPNTSRRDVWGNTIYF,TGTGCCAGCAGTCCCAACACCTCCCGGCGGGACGTCTGGGGAAACACCATATATTTT
.,TRBJ1-6,TRBV20-1,few,CSAPLLSRWGSPLHF,TGCAGTGCTCCACTATTAAGTCGGTGGGGATCACCCCTCCACTTT
.,TRBJ1-1,TRBV20-1,many,CSARSGGRRDTEAFF,TGCAGTGCTAGATCGGGGGGAAGACGGGACACTGAAGCTTTCTTT
.,TRBJ2-7,TRBV30,.,CAWSVPGSNRRRYEQYF,TGTGCCTGGAGTGTTCCGGGGTCAAACAGGAGAAGGTACGAGCAGTACTTC
.,TRBJ1-4,TRBV20-1,few,CSARDILSGWTNEKLFF,TGCAGTGCTAGAGACATCCTTTCGGGGTGGACTAATGAAAAACTGTTTTTT
.,TRBJ1-2,TRBV7-9,many,CASSYGQPGYTF,TGTGCCAGCAGCTACGGACAGCCTGGCTACACCTTC
.,TRBJ2-3,TRBV12-5,.,CASGLVLSAAGTPSTDTQYF,TGTGCTAGTGGTTTGGTACTGTCCGCCGCCGGGACCCCCTCCACAGATACGCAGTATTTT
TRBD2,TRBJ2-1,TRBV7-9,.,CAGSREAGSSYNEQFF,TGTGCCGGCTCTCGGGAAGCGGGGAGCTCCTACAATGAGCAGTTCTTC
TRBD1,TRBJ1-1,TRBV15,.,CATSRDVGQGSPEAFF,TGTGCCACCAGCAGAGATGTGGGACAGGGGTCGCCTGAAGCTTTCTTT
TRBD2,TRBJ2-3,TRBV30,few,CAWSGGVSTDTQYF,TGTGCCTGGAGCGGGGGGGTTAGCACAGATACGCAGTATTTT
.,TRBJ1-6,TRBV20-1,few,CSARTGNSPLHF,TGCAGTGCTAGGACGGGGAATTCACCCCTCCACTTT